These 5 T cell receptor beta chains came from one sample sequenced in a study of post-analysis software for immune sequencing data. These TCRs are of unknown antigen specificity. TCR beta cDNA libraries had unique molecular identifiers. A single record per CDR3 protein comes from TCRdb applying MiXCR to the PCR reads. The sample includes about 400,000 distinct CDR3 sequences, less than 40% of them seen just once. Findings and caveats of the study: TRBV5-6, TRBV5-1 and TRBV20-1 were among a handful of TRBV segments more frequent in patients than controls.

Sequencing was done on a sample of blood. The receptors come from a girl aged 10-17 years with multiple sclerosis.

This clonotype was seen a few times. CDR3 amino acids: CASSLDAGWSTDTQYF. The CDR3 DNA sequence: TGTGCCAGCAGCTTAGACGCGGGGTGGAGCACAGATACGCAGTATTTT. The rearrangement links TRBV7-2 to TRBJ2-3; possibly TRBD2 for D (6 bases). CDR1 is SGHTA and CDR2 is FQGNSA in the germline V gene. The V end was cut by 1 base, the J end by 0 bases, with 11 bases between. The CDR3 contains 16 residues.

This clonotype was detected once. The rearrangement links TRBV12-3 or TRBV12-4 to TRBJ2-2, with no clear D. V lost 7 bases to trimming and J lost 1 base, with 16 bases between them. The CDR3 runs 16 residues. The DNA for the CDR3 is TGTGCCAGCACCACATTCGGCCTAGTGAACACCGGGGAGCTGTTTTTT. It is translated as CASTTFGLVNTGELFF.

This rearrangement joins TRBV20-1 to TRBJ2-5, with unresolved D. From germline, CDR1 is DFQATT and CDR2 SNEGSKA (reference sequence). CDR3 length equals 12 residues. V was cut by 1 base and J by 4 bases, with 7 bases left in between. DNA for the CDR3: TGCAGTGCTAGAGCTCCGGGAGAGACCCAGTACTTC. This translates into CSARAPGETQYF.

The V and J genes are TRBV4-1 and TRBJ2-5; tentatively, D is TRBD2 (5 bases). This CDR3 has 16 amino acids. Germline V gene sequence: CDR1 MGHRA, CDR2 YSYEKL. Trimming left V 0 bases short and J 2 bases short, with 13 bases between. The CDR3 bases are TGCGCCAGCAGCCAAGATAGTAGCGACTATCAAGAGACCCAGTACTTC. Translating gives CASSQDSSDYQETQYF.

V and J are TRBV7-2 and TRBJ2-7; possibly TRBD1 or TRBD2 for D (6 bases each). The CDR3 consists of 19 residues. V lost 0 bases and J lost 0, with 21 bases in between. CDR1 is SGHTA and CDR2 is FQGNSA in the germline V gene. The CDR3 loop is CASSLAPQAGVGSSYEQYF. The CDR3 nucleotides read TGTGCCAGCAGCTTAGCCCCACAAGCAGGGGTCGGGAGCTCCTACGAGCAGTACTTC. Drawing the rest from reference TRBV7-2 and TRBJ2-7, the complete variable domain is GAGVSQSPSNKVTEKGKDVELRCDPISGHTALYWYRQSLGQGLEFLIYFQGNSAPDKSGLPSDRFSAERTGGSVSTLTIQRTQQEDSAVYLCASSLAPQAGVGSSYEQYFGPGTRLTVT.